This T cell receptor (beta chain) was captured in a study of molecular identifiers for immune sequencing clone quantification (dated by TCRdb to the late 2010s). Looking at the study overall: For a replicate experiment, RNA from 20,000 or 100,000 naive CD8 T cells was divided into five aliquots, and four of the five aliquots were sequenced. This methods study used CD8 T cells to benchmark TCR RNA copy counting and molecular-identifier clustering-based TCR repertoire sequencing (MIDCIRS). Beyond this particular receptor, the publication reports: Around 2.8 recovered TCR RNA copies per cell were obtained by modeling, versus about 10 by digital PCR, implying a capture efficiency of 30% to 35%. Spiked-in Jurkat TCR RNA equal to a single cell's worth was reported to be detectable even within 1,100,000 naive CD8 T cells. Spiked-in Jurkat TCR RNA (around nine copies' worth), which is not part of the donor repertoire, was contained in the naive libraries. Highly expanded clone sizes could be underestimated because identical TCR molecules may share a barcode. When barcode sub-clustering was not used, chimeric consensus sequences inflated TCR diversity, with chimeras reaching as high as 47%. Clones above 20 RNA copies held over 97% of molecules in CMV-specific effector cells but under 1% in naive cells.

Preparation of the library involved PCR. TCRdb records Illumina HiSeq 4000 as the sequencer. Bulk TCR libraries were generated as previously described, with the TCR primers listed in Table S5 used. Purification of total RNA was performed with the Qiagen AllPrep DNA/RNA kit. Before analysis, reads from multiple sequencing runs of one library were combined. In the paper's pipeline: Reads were retained only if an exact TCR constant sequence was present, and the retained reads were trimmed to 150 nt and grouped according to their 12-nt molecular barcodes. Reads within each barcode group were sub-clustered using a 15% Levenshtein threshold, and quality-weighted consensus sequences were constructed for each RNA molecule. Non-functional sequences were filtered out, along with any lower-count sequence sitting one edit away from another sequence. Barcode sub-clusters with fewer than 20% of the maximum read count were removed, based on fitting two negative binomial distributions. Through fastp at Q25 and MiXCR, TCRdb rebuilt clones from the public reads, retaining in-frame beta chains. Here each entry gathers all rows of one CDR3 protein and keeps the most common genes and DNA. TCRdb's processing, not the authors', yielded these V and J calls. Counted in this sample were just under 650,000 distinct CDR3 sequences; roughly 21% of them appeared once. The ten largest make up about 0.9% of the sample.

Libraries of naive CD8 T cells were built from anywhere between roughly 18,000 and 1,000,000 sorted cells, with 10%, 30% or 50% of the purified RNA used. Naive CD8 T cells, defined as CD8+CD4-CCR7+CD45RA+, were FACS-sorted into RLT Plus buffer on a BD FACSAria II. Approximately 9 TCR copies' worth of Jurkat RNA were spiked into roughly 20,000-1,000,000 naive CD8 T cell samples to test detection sensitivity. Enrichment of CD8 T cells was performed with RosetteSep CD8+ T Cell Enrichment Cocktail and Ficoll-Paque, after which ACK red cell lysis was carried out. On this clonotype itself: Its antigen specificity is not known. One end of the junction varies from germline; a read error may be responsible.

The germline V gene encodes CDR1 LGHNA and CDR2 YNFKEQ. From cysteine to phenylalanine, the CDR3 is 14 amino acids long. Kept here is only the CDR3 DNA, which spans 42 bases and is read in frame from base 1. Sample: naive CD8+ T cells from blood, with Jurkat cell RNA spiked in. This sample's cell subset or site label indicates: FACS-sorted CD8+CD4-CCR7+CD45RA+ naive T cells. The rearranged segments are TRBV4-2 and TRBJ2-2; the D gene is tentatively TRBD1 or TRBD2, each matching 7 bases. The TCR comes from a human donor in good health. Some libraries in this study had Jurkat cell RNA spiked in. The sequenced DNA is TGTGCCAGCAGCCAAGGAGCGGGGCAGGGGGAGCCGTTTTTT. The translation is CASSQGAGQGEPFF.